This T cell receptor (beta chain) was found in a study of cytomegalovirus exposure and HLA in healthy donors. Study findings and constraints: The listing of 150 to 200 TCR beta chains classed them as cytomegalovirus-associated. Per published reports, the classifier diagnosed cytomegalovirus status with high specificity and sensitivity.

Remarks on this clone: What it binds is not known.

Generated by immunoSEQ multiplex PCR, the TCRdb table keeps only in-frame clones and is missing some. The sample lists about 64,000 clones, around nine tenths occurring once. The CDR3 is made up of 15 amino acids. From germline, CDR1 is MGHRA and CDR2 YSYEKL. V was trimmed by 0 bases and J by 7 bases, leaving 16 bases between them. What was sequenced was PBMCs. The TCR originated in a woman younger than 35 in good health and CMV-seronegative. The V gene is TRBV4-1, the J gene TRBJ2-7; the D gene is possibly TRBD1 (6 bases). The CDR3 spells CASSQDWGQGREQYF. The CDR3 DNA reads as TGCGCCAGCAGCCAAGACTGGGGGCAGGGACGGGAGCAGTACTTC.